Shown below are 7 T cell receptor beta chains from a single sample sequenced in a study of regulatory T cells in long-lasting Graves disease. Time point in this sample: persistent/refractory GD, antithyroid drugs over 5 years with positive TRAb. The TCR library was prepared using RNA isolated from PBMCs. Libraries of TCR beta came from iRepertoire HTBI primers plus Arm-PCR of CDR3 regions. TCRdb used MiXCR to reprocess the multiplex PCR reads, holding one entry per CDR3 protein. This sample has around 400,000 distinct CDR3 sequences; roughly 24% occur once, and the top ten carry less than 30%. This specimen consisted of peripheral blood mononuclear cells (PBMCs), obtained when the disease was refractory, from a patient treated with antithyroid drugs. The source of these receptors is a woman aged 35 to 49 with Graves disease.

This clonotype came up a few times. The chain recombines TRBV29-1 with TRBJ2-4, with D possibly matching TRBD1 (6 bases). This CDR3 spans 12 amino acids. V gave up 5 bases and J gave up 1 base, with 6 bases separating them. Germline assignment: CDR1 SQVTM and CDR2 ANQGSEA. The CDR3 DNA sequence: TGCAGCGTTCAGGGGGCCAAAAACATTCAGTACTTC. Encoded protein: CSVQGAKNIQYF.

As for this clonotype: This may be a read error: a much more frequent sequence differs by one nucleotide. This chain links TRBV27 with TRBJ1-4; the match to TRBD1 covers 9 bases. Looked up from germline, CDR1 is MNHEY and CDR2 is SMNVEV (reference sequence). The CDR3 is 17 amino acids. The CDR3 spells CASSLYRTGGEYEKLLF. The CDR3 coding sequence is TGTGCCAGCAGTTTATACCGTACAGGGGGCGAGTATGAAAAACTGCTTTTT.

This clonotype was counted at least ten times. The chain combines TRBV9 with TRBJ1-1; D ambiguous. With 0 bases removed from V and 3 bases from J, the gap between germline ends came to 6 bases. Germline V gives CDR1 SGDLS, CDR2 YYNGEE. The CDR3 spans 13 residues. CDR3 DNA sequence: TGTGCCAGCAGCGTAGATCGGGACACTGAAGCTTTCTTT. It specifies CASSVDRDTEAFF.

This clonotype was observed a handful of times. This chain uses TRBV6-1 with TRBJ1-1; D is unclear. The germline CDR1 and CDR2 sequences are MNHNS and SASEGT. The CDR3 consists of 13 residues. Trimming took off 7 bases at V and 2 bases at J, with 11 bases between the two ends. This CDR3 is CASTIGLNTEAFF. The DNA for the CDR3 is TGTGCCAGCACTATTGGGCTCAACACTGAAGCTTTCTTT.

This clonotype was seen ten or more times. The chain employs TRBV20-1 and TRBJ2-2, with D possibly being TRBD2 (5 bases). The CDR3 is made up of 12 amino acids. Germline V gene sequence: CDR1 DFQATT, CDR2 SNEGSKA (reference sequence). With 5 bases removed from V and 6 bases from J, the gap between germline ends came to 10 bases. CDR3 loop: CSARGRAGELFF. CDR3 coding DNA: TGCAGTGCTCGAGGGCGAGCCGGGGAGCTGTTTTTT.

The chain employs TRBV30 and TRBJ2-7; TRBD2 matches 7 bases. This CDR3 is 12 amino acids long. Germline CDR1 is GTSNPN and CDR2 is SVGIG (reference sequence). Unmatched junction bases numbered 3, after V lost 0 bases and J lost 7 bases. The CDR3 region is CAWSVYGGEQYF. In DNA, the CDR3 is TGTGCCTGGAGTGTATACGGGGGGGAGCAGTACTTC.

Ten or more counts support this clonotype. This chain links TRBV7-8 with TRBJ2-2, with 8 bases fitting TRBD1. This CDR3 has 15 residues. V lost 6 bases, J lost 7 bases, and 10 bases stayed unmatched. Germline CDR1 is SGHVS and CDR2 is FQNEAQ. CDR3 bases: TGTGCCAGCAGTCCGGACAGGGTGGTTTTCGGGGAGCTGTTTTTT. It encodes CASSPDRVVFGELFF. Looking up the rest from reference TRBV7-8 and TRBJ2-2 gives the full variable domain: GAGVSQSPRYKVAKRGQDVALRCDPISGHVSLFWYQQALGQGPEFLTYFQNEAQLDKSGLPSDRFFAERPEGSVSTLKIQRTQQEDSAVYLCASSPDRVVFGELFFGEGSRLTVL.